At least ten counts were recorded for the clone carrying this T cell receptor (beta chain). The antigen remains unidentified. This sample was included in a study of T-cell memory formation after mild COVID-19. Study in general: TCR clusters showed largely donor specificity.

After removal of 4 bases from V and 4 bases from J, the junction contained 4 bases not matched to a gene. The V gene's germline CDR1 is DFQATT and CDR2 SNEGSKA (reference sequence). This CDR3 contains 14 residues. Findings of the study overall: In second-wave clones peaking day 37, SARS-CoV-2 specificity remained unconfirmed.

TCRdb recomputed calls from the 5' RACE reads with MiXCR, one row per CDR3 protein. The sample holds about 27,000 distinct CDR3 sequences, roughly 7% seen once. Sample: PBMCs or a T cell subset sorted from them (not recorded which). V is TRBV20-1 and J is TRBJ2-3; 11 bases agree with TRBD2. The clonotype was recovered from an adult woman who had mild COVID-19 (a few samples of this study predate the infection). Cell type and time point are not known. The CDR3 reads CSATTSGEPDTQYF. The CDR3 DNA is TGCAGTGCTACGACTAGCGGGGAACCAGATACGCAGTATTTT.